The clone carrying this TCR beta chain was seen repeatedly, ten times or more. Its antigen is not known. Germline values: CDR1 LGHDT, CDR2 YNNKEL (reference sequence). V lost 2 bases to trimming and J lost 3 bases; unmatched junction nucleotides: 5. The CDR3 covers 16 residues. These data come from a study of identical twins. Study-level results: Cord blood's abundant beta clonotypes had fewer insertions, unlike memory repertoires.

TCRdb ran MiXCR on the 5' RACE reads and lists one entry per CDR3 protein. The data show fewer than 550,000 distinct CDR3 sequences, roughly 15% seen once. The sample also formed part of further work on yellow fever vaccine responses in identical twins.

The V call is TRBV3-1, the J call TRBJ2-1, with TRBD2 matching 9 bases. The sample comprised CD4+ T cells sorted from blood. The clonotype comes from a woman aged 18-29 years in good health. CDR3 nucleotide sequence: TGTGCCAGCAGCCAACGAGCGGGAGGTCACTACAATGAGCAGTTCTTC. This codes for CASSQRAGGHYNEQFF.